Below, 23 T cell receptor beta chains from the same sample are listed, as sequenced in a study of T cell repertoires in cytomegalovirus infection. TCRdb independently ran MiXCR on the reads; one entry per CDR3 protein. The sample lists around 530,000 distinct CDR3 sequences; about a quarter were seen once. Material: PBMCs. The receptor set was obtained from a human donor in good health (CMV status not recorded). Some clones in this sample may be carry-over from other donors' samples.

This clonotype was seen repeatedly, ten times or more. This rearrangement joins TRBV7-2 to TRBJ2-1, with D perhaps TRBD2 (5 bases). Germline-derived CDR1 and CDR2 are SGHTA and FQGNSA. The ends were cut back, 5 bases at V and 10 bases at J, with 21 bases in the middle. The CDR3 totals 15 residues. In DNA form, the CDR3 reads TGTGCCAGCAGCCCCCCGGGATTGGCGGAGGACGAGCAGTTCTTC. Amino acids: CASSPPGLAEDEQFF.

This clonotype was counted at least ten times. This chain uses TRBV7-6 with TRBJ1-5; D gene uncertain. The ends were cut back, 5 bases at V and 4 bases at J, with 9 bases in the middle. CDR3 length equals 13 residues. Germline V gene lookup returns CDR1 SGHVS and CDR2 FNYEAQ. CDR3: CASSQWSNQPQHF. CDR3 DNA sequence: TGTGCCAGCAGCCAGTGGAGTAATCAGCCCCAGCATTTT. Supplemented by reference TRBV7-6 and TRBJ1-5, the full variable domain reads GAGVSQSPRYKVTKRGQDVALRCDPISGHVSLYWYRQALGQGPEFLTYFNYEAQQDKSGLPNDRFSAERPEGSISTLTIQRTEQRDSAMYRCASSQWSNQPQHFGDGTRLSIL.

The chain couples TRBV29-1 to TRBJ1-1; 7 bases line up with TRBD1. The CDR3 is made up of 14 amino acids. CDR1 and CDR2 from the germline V gene are SQVTM and ANQGSEA. V was clipped by 6 bases and J by 2 bases; unmatched bases: 9. The CDR3: CSVLTGTANTEAFF. Written as DNA, the CDR3 is TGCAGCGTCCTGACCGGGACAGCTAACACTGAAGCTTTCTTT.

In this sample, this clonotype turned up many times. The J gene is TRBJ2-7, the V gene TRBV11-2, with a possible D match to TRBD2 (5 bases). V gave up 4 bases and J gave up 0 bases, with 10 bases separating them. The CDR3 runs to 14 residues. Germline V lookup: CDR1 SGHAT, CDR2 FQNNGV. The CDR3 DNA reads as TGTGCCAGCAGCTCGACCGGGATCTCCTACGAGCAGTACTTC. This gives the protein CASSSTGISYEQYF.

This clonotype was counted a few times. The rearrangement joins TRBV29-1 to TRBJ2-3; perhaps TRBD1 as D (6 bases). With 7 bases removed from V and 9 bases from J, the gap between germline ends came to 26 bases. Germline V gene sequence: CDR1 SQVTM, CDR2 ANQGSEA. There are 15 residues in the CDR3. In DNA, the CDR3 is TGCAGCGAGTGGGGGCGAGACTTAGCAATTCCCACGCAGTATTTT. Its translation is CSEWGRDLAIPTQYF.

This clonotype has only a few counts. V gene TRBV7-2 combines with J gene TRBJ1-2; 9 nucleotides agree with TRBD1. This CDR3 is 15 amino acids long. The V segment lost 4 bases and the J segment 6 bases; nucleotides outside the gene matches: 9. Germline CDR1 SGHTA, CDR2 FQGNSA. The CDR3 DNA follows: TGTGCCAGCAGCTCTCGGACAGGGGTACTCGATGGCTACACCTTC. It yields the protein CASSSRTGVLDGYTF.

The chain uses TRBV6-2 or TRBV6-3 and TRBJ2-7; D possibly matches TRBD1 or TRBD2 (5 bases each). CDR1 and CDR2 (germline): MNHEY, SVGEGT. The length of the CDR3 is 14 residues. The V gene lost 2 bases and the J gene lost 3 bases, with 11 bases spanning the gap. As DNA, the CDR3 is TGTGCCAGCAGTTACAAGGGACCGTACTACGAGCAGTACTTC. Amino acids: CASSYKGPYYEQYF.

At least ten counts were recorded for this clonotype. The chain joins TRBV7-6 to TRBJ2-3; TRBD2 agrees at 12 bases. This CDR3 has 15 amino acids. J gave up 9 bases and V 6 bases, and 10 bases lay outside the gene matches. CDR1 and CDR2 from the germline V gene are SGHVS and FNYEAQ. CDR3 protein: CASSSLAGGPETQYF. CDR3 in DNA: TGTGCCAGCAGTTCGCTAGCGGGAGGGCCTGAAACGCAGTATTTT.

The V gene is TRBV7-6, the J gene TRBJ1-3; weak D call: TRBD1 (6 bases). CDR3 length: 14 residues. Germline loops: CDR1 SGHVS, CDR2 FNYEAQ. V lost 5 bases and J 0 bases, leaving 8 bases between the germline ends. Here the CDR3 reads CASSRDISGNTIYF. The CDR3 DNA reads TGTGCCAGCAGCAGGGACATCTCTGGAAACACCATATATTTT.

This clonotype was seen a few times. The rearrangement joins TRBV7-2 to TRBJ2-3; 8 nucleotides align to TRBD2. Germline CDR1 reads SGHTA; CDR2 reads FQGNSA. Trimming removed 5 bases from V and 4 bases from J; junction bases left unmatched: 8. This CDR3 has 15 residues. Here the CDR3 DNA reads TGTGCCAGCAGCCCACGACTAGCGTGGGCAGATACGCAGTATTTT. Residues: CASSPRLAWADTQYF.

Turning to this clonotype: A much larger clone differs by one base, so this may be a read error. The chain employs TRBV7-8 and TRBJ2-3; TRBD1 might be the D (7 bases). CDR3 length: 18 residues. The germline V and J ends were trimmed by 1 base and 5 bases, with 22 bases remaining between them. Germline V lookup: CDR1 SGHVS, CDR2 FQNEAQ. The CDR3 here is CASSLEEGGRGSRDTQYF. CDR3 DNA sequence: TGTGCCAGCAGCTTAGAGGAGGGGGGCAGGGGGTCGAGAGATACGCAGTATTTT.

This chain links TRBV10-3 with TRBJ1-1; no definite D call. V lost 6 bases, J lost 3 bases, and 14 bases lay in between. The CDR3 has 14 amino acids. Germline V gene sequence: CDR1 ENHRY, CDR2 SYGVKD. CDR3 in DNA: TGTGCCATCAGAGGAGACATTACAGACACTGAAGCTTTCTTT. Translating it yields CAIRGDITDTEAFF.

The rearrangement uses TRBV12-3 or TRBV12-4 and TRBJ2-1; D gene ambiguous. Between the trimmed V and J ends, which lost 8 bases and 7 bases, there was a span of 12 bases. This CDR3 has 12 residues. The CDR3 reads CASSPTWNEQFF. CDR3 DNA sequence: TGTGCCAGCTCCCCAACTTGGAATGAGCAGTTCTTC.

This clonotype showed up many times. This sequence joins TRBV7-6 and TRBJ1-1; D gene ambiguous. V was shortened by 1 base and J by 1 base, with 16 bases between the two germline ends. This CDR3 contains 17 residues. Per the germline V gene, CDR1 is SGHVS and CDR2 is FNYEAQ. CDR3 nucleotides: TGTGCCAGCAGCTTAGATTACCCCGCCGGAGAGAACACTGAAGCTTTCTTT. Its protein is CASSLDYPAGENTEAFF.

This clonotype was seen ten or more times. The chain links TRBV7-9 to TRBJ2-3; possibly TRBD2 for D (5 bases). Trimming cost V 5 bases and J 0 bases, with 15 bases left between them. Germline CDR1 reads SEHNR; CDR2 reads FQNEAQ (reference sequence). This CDR3 region has 16 residues. The CDR3 is CASSPSRVGSTDTQYF. The CDR3 DNA follows: TGTGCCAGCAGCCCATCGCGGGTGGGGAGCACAGATACGCAGTATTTT.

This chain connects TRBV7-9 to TRBJ1-5; a weak D match, TRBD1 (5 bases). The CDR3 sequence is 15 residues long. The germline CDR1 and CDR2 sequences are SEHNR and FQNEAQ (reference sequence). V shed 1 base and J shed 3 bases, with 10 bases lying between them. The CDR3 reads CASSLGDGDNQPQHF. In nucleotides, the CDR3 is TGTGCCAGCAGCTTAGGGGACGGAGACAATCAGCCCCAGCATTTT.

This clonotype appeared a few times. This chain connects TRBV11-3 to TRBJ2-3; 10 positions agree with TRBD2. Germline assignment: CDR1 SGHNT and CDR2 YENEEA. The V segment lost 1 base and the J segment 4 bases; nucleotides outside the gene matches: 8. The CDR3 extends over 17 amino acids. CDR3 protein: CASSLGDRLAGADTQYF. The CDR3 DNA reads TGTGCCAGCAGCTTAGGGGATCGGCTAGCGGGAGCAGATACGCAGTATTTT.

At least ten counts were recorded for this clonotype. The chain joins TRBV7-8 to TRBJ2-1; a possible D gene is TRBD2 (6 bases). V was cut by 5 bases and J by 8 bases, with 19 bases left in between. CDR1 SGHVS and CDR2 FQNEAQ come from the germline V gene. The CDR3 is made up of 15 amino acids. The CDR3 region has the DNA TGTGCCAGCAGCCCGCGGGGTCCCACCGCGGATGAGCAGTTCTTC. Translating gives CASSPRGPTADEQFF.

This clonotype was seen more than once but under ten times. The V gene is TRBV20-1, the J gene TRBJ1-2, with TRBD1 identical over 9 bases. V shed 3 bases, J shed 5 bases, and the junction held 10 bases outside the gene matches. The CDR3 runs 15 residues. Germline V gene sequence: CDR1 DFQATT, CDR2 SNEGSKA (reference sequence). CDR3 sequence (DNA): TGCAGTGCTAGCAGCCCGGGACAGGGTGAATATGGCTACACCTTC. Its protein product is CSASSPGQGEYGYTF.

The chain carries TRBV9 and TRBJ2-1; 10 bases fit TRBD2. The CDR3 has 15 residues. J lost 7 bases, V lost 0 bases, and 4 bases had no gene match. Germline CDR1 reads SGDLS; CDR2 reads YYNGEE. The CDR3 DNA follows: TGTGCCAGCAGCGTAGAGGCTAGCGGGAGTAATGAGCAGTTCTTC. Amino acids: CASSVEASGSNEQFF.

V usage is TRBV12-3 or TRBV12-4 and J usage is TRBJ1-5; 11 nucleotides line up with TRBD1. This CDR3 has 17 residues. With V trimmed by 4 bases and J by 7 bases, 12 bases remained unmatched. The CDR3: CASSSGQGAKQNQPQHF. In DNA, the CDR3 is TGTGCCAGCAGTTCCGGACAGGGGGCGAAGCAGAACCAGCCCCAGCATTTT.

The rearrangement links TRBV6-2 or TRBV6-3 to TRBJ2-7, with 8 bases that match TRBD2. The germline V gene encodes CDR1 MNHEY and CDR2 SVGEGT. V gave up 7 bases and J gave up 4 bases; unmatched junction bases: 12. CDR3 length: 15 amino acids. Here the CDR3 DNA reads TGTGCCAGCACCAACGAAGCGGGAGTCTTTTACGAGCAGTACGTC. It encodes CASTNEAGVFYEQYV.

This clonotype turned up a few times. This rearrangement joins TRBV11-3 to TRBJ1-1; D remains ambiguous. The CDR3 consists of 15 residues. CDR1 is SGHNT, CDR2 YENEEA, per germline. Trimming shortened V by 0 bases and J by 2 bases, and 10 bases separated the two germline ends. This chain's CDR3 is CASSLDWQPNTEAFF. DNA of the CDR3: TGTGCCAGCAGCTTAGATTGGCAGCCCAACACTGAAGCTTTCTTT.